This entry features one TCR beta chain sequence. The junction had 8 bases not matched to a gene; V was cut back by 3 bases and J by 5 bases. The V gene's germline CDR1 is KGHDR and CDR2 SFDVKD. This CDR3 region has 16 residues. The sample belongs to a study of blood T cell repertoires in COVID-19. Source study methods: It was from reference gene primer amplification that nucleated cell counts were estimated. Sequencing was performed with immunoSEQ multiplex PCR; in TCRdb, only in-frame clones are kept and a portion is missing. Clonal size and the V and J genes are those of that table, whereas D and trimming came from the DNA. The repertoire holds about 98,000 clones, with around four fifths as singletons.

The V gene is TRBV24-1, the J gene TRBJ2-3; 9 nucleotides align to TRBD1. The sequenced material came from peripheral blood. The clonotype comes from a man in his sixties with active or convalescent COVID-19. CDR3 sequence reads: CATSDPSGTGQDTQYF. The CDR3 nucleotides are TGTGCCACCAGTGATCCCTCCGGGACAGGGCAAGATACGCAGTATTTT.